The 26 T cell receptor beta chains in this list originate from one sample, sequenced in a study of T cells in Graves' hyperthyroidism and ophthalmopathy. The CDR3 regions of TCR beta were amplified from RNA transcripts. Using the HTBI primer set, a first-round RT-PCR was run on the TCR CDR3. TCRdb recomputed calls from the multiplex PCR reads with MiXCR, one row per CDR3 protein. The data show more than 450,000 distinct CDR3 sequences, just under 20% seen once. The sample taken for sequencing was blood. The receptors come from a man aged 40-50 years with Graves' ophthalmopathy.

The CDR3 DNA reads TGTGCCAGCAGTTACGGCGGGATTAGGGAGACCCAGTACTTC. Translating it yields CASSYGGIRETQYF. This chain connects TRBV6-4 to TRBJ2-5, with D maybe TRBD2 (6 bases). The V gene lost 5 bases and the J gene lost 5 bases, with 15 bases spanning the gap. CDR3 length: 14 residues. Germline V lookup: CDR1 MRHNA, CDR2 SNTAGT.

This clonotype was seen a few times. J is TRBJ2-7 and V is TRBV5-1; 7 nucleotides line up with TRBD1. CDR1 is SGHRS, CDR2 YFSETQ, per germline. The trim removed 4 bases at V and 4 bases at J, leaving 11 bases unmatched. The CDR3 has 15 residues. CDR3 residues: CASSQSSGTVYEQYF. CDR3 nucleotide sequence: TGCGCCAGCAGCCAGTCATCCGGGACAGTTTACGAGCAGTACTTC.

This chain uses TRBV2 with TRBJ2-6; 7 bases line up with TRBD1. CDR1 and CDR2 (germline): SNHLY, FYNNEI. Trimming at V came to 9 bases and at J to 2 bases, leaving 4 bases not matched to a gene. The CDR3 is 14 residues long. CDR3 coding DNA: TGTGCCAGGGGTACAGGGGCTGGGGCCAACGTCCTGACTTTC. It yields the protein CARGTGAGANVLTF.

The chain uses TRBV5-1 and TRBJ2-5, with D tentatively TRBD2 (5 bases). The V gene's germline CDR1 is SGHRS and CDR2 YFSETQ. CDR3 length: 15 amino acids. Trimming stripped 0 bases from V and 5 bases from J, with 14 bases between. The CDR3 DNA follows: TGCGCCAGCAGCTTGGAAGGAGGCGGTTGGGAGACCCAGTACTTC. It yields the protein CASSLEGGGWETQYF.

This clonotype was seen a few times. The chain combines TRBV3-1 with TRBJ2-1; D perhaps matches TRBD1 (6 bases). This CDR3 is 13 amino acids long. The ends were cut back, 6 bases at V and 8 bases at J, with 14 bases in the middle. Per the germline V gene, CDR1 is LGHDT and CDR2 is YNNKEL (reference sequence). The CDR3 protein is CASSLQGLHEQFF. For the CDR3, the DNA is TGTGCCAGCAGTCTACAGGGCCTACATGAGCAGTTCTTC.

This clonotype was detected many times. The chain is built from TRBV7-3 and TRBJ2-3; D is perhaps TRBD2 (6 bases). Germline V gene sequence: CDR1 SGHTA, CDR2 FQGTGA. This CDR3 has 14 residues. The V end was cut by 8 bases, the J end by 0 bases, with 12 bases between. The CDR3 sequence is CASSRDSSTDTQYF. CDR3 sequence (DNA): TGTGCCAGCTCTAGGGACTCTAGCACAGATACGCAGTATTTT.

This clonotype was seen more than once but under ten times. The chain uses TRBV4-2 and TRBJ1-1; 9 bases align to TRBD1. Germline CDR1 and CDR2: LGHNA and YNFKEQ. This CDR3 contains 15 residues. The trim removed 4 bases at V and 5 bases at J, leaving 8 bases unmatched. The CDR3 sequence is CASSPKTTGGTEAFF. In nucleotides, the CDR3 is TGTGCCAGCAGCCCGAAAACGACAGGGGGAACTGAAGCTTTCTTT.

This clonotype was picked up many times. The chain uses TRBV3-1 and TRBJ2-5; 9 bases are shared with TRBD1. The CDR3 is 15 amino acids. CDR1 is LGHDT, CDR2 YNNKEL, per germline (reference sequence). After removal of 4 bases from V and 5 bases from J, the junction contained 8 bases not matched to a gene. In nucleotides, the CDR3 is TGTGCCAGCAGCCCACGACAGGGGGTGGTGGAGACCCAGTACTTC. Protein product: CASSPRQGVVETQYF.

This clonotype was seen repeatedly, ten times or more. This chain joins TRBV28 and TRBJ2-3; D possibly uses TRBD1 or TRBD2 (5 bases each). The CDR3 totals 15 residues. Trimming took 3 bases from V and 1 from J, leaving 11 bases between them. Per the germline V gene, CDR1 is MDHEN and CDR2 is SYDVKM. In DNA, the CDR3 is TGTGCCAGCAGTTTCCGAGGGGCGGGCACAGATACGCAGTATTTT. This encodes CASSFRGAGTDTQYF.

This clonotype appeared many times. The chain has TRBV7-2 and TRBJ2-1, with D unclear. The CDR3 length is 18 residues. Germline loops: CDR1 SGHTA, CDR2 FQGNSA. V was cut by 1 base and J by 4 bases, with 20 bases left in between. In nucleotides, the CDR3 is TGTGCCAGCAGCTTAGATCCGACTCGCACCCTTTCATACAATGAGCAGTTCTTC. Protein product: CASSLDPTRTLSYNEQFF.

J is TRBJ2-5 and V is TRBV20-1, with no clear D. CDR3 length equals 15 residues. Germline loops: CDR1 DFQATT, CDR2 SNEGSKA (reference sequence). The ends were cut back, 6 bases at V and 3 bases at J, with 20 bases in the middle. Here the CDR3 reads CSAPHAELTKETQYF. In DNA, the CDR3 is TGCAGTGCACCTCATGCGGAACTCACTAAAGAGACCCAGTACTTC.

This clonotype has just a few counts. The V call is TRBV6-4, the J call TRBJ2-2; 9 nucleotides match TRBD2. V dropped 4 bases and J dropped 3; count of bases not matched to a gene: 6. Germline lookup yields CDR1 MRHNA and CDR2 SNTAGT. The CDR3 is made up of 16 amino acids. CDR3 coding DNA: TGTGCCAGCAGTGTGAGCGGGGGGACTTACACCGGGGAGCTGTTTTTT. This codes for CASSVSGGTYTGELFF.

This chain links TRBV19 with TRBJ1-1; D is possibly TRBD1 (5 bases). CDR3 length: 13 amino acids. Germline lookup yields CDR1 LNHDA and CDR2 SQIVND (reference sequence). Trimming cost V 1 base and J 5 bases, with 8 bases left between them. CDR3 coding DNA: TGTGCCAGTAGTATAGGGGGGGTTACTGAAGCTTTCTTT. Its protein is CASSIGGVTEAFF. Based on the CDR3 plus reference TRBV19 and TRBJ1-1, the full variable domain is DGGITQSPKYLFRKEGQNVTLSCEQNLNHDAMYWYRQDPGQGLRLIYYSQIVNDFQKGDIAEGYSVSREKKESFPLTVTSAQKNPTAFYLCASSIGGVTEAFFGQGTRLTVV.

This chain joins TRBV12-3 or TRBV12-4 and TRBJ2-3; D not resolved. The germline V and J ends were trimmed by 8 bases and 7 bases, with 10 bases remaining between them. The CDR3 runs 11 residues. The CDR3 protein is CASRVSNTQYF. Here the CDR3 DNA reads TGTGCCAGCCGGGTTAGCAATACGCAGTATTTT.

This clonotype was detected only a few times. This chain uses TRBV9 with TRBJ2-1; TRBD2 aligns across 7 bases. This CDR3 spans 16 amino acids. Germline V gene data show CDR1 as SGDLS and CDR2 as YYNGEE. J gave up 4 bases and V 4 bases, and 11 bases lay outside the gene matches. The CDR3 DNA follows: TGTGCCAGCAGCCCCCGGATAGCGGGCCCATACAATGAGCAGTTCTTC. This translates into CASSPRIAGPYNEQFF.

There are many counts of this clonotype. The chain has TRBV18 and TRBJ2-1; D gene ambiguous. Trimming cost V 6 bases and J 0 bases, with 9 bases left between them. The CDR3 loop spans 14 amino acids. In germline, CDR1 is KGHSH, CDR2 LQKENI. CDR3 sequence: CASSDQASYNEQFF. CDR3 nucleotides: TGTGCCAGCTCTGACCAGGCCTCCTACAATGAGCAGTTCTTC.

The V and J genes are TRBV27 and TRBJ2-2; 8 positions agree with TRBD1. This CDR3 spans 15 amino acids. The germline CDR1 and CDR2 sequences are MNHEY and SMNVEV (reference sequence). With V trimmed by 2 bases and J by 7 bases, 6 bases remained unmatched. The CDR3 is CASSLGQGAGGELFF. For the CDR3, the DNA is TGTGCCAGCAGTTTAGGCCAGGGGGCTGGCGGGGAGCTGTTTTTT.

V gene TRBV9 combines with J gene TRBJ2-3; possibly TRBD1 for D (5 bases). Germline V lookup: CDR1 SGDLS, CDR2 YYNGEE. V was clipped by 0 bases and J by 2 bases, with 7 bases between them. The CDR3 runs to 14 residues. CDR3 loop: CASSVVTDTDTQYF. The CDR3 nucleotides read TGTGCCAGCAGCGTAGTGACAGACACAGATACGCAGTATTTT. Full variable domain (rest looked up from reference TRBV9 and TRBJ2-3): DSGVTQTPKHLITATGQRVTLRCSPRSGDLSVYWYQQSLDQGLQFLIQYYNGEERAKGNILERFSAQQFPDLHSELNLSSLELGDSALYFCASSVVTDTDTQYFGPGTRLTVL.

The chain combines TRBV5-1 with TRBJ1-5; 9 bases line up with TRBD1. The V segment lost 9 bases and the J segment 3 bases; nucleotides outside the gene matches: 7. The CDR3 consists of 14 residues. Germline CDR1 SGHRS, CDR2 YFSETQ. The DNA of the CDR3 is TGCGCCACCCCGGGGACAGGGCACAATCAGCCCCAGCATTTT. Amino acid sequence: CATPGTGHNQPQHF.

This clonotype was detected only a few times. The chain couples TRBV6-2 or TRBV6-3 to TRBJ2-1; D unclear. Trimming cost V 7 bases and J 4 bases, with 11 bases left between them. The CDR3 length is 13 residues. CDR1 is MNHEY and CDR2 is SVGEGT in the germline V gene. The CDR3 coding sequence is TGTGCCAGCAATTCGGACCAGTACAATGAGCAGTTCTTC. It yields the protein CASNSDQYNEQFF.

The gene calls are TRBV27 and TRBJ1-1; 7 bases map to TRBD1. The V segment lost 4 bases and the J segment 8 bases; nucleotides outside the gene matches: 7. The CDR3 runs 13 residues. The germline V gene encodes CDR1 MNHEY and CDR2 SMNVEV (reference sequence). CDR3 sequence reads: CASSYRPGQEAFF. CDR3 sequence (DNA): TGTGCCAGCAGTTACCGACCGGGACAGGAAGCTTTCTTT.

The genes are TRBV20-1 and TRBJ1-5; D may be TRBD1 (6 bases). Trimming shortened V by 1 base and J by 3 bases, and 16 bases separated the two germline ends. Germline assignment: CDR1 DFQATT and CDR2 SNEGSKA (reference sequence). The CDR3 covers 16 residues. CDR3 sequence (DNA): TGCAGTGCTAGAGTGCCTGGGGGCTCTGTCAATCAGCCCCAGCATTTT. Protein product: CSARVPGGSVNQPQHF.

This clonotype showed up just a few times. The chain uses TRBV10-3 and TRBJ2-5; D is perhaps TRBD1 or TRBD2 (7 bases each). CDR1 is ENHRY and CDR2 is SYGVKD in the germline V gene. CDR3 length: 15 residues. V lost 5 bases to trimming and J lost 4 bases, with 17 bases between them. The CDR3 DNA follows: TGTGCCATCAGTCCCCTAGGGGGCGGGGGAGAGACCCAGTACTTC. This sequence encodes CAISPLGGGGETQYF.

V and J are TRBV12-3 or TRBV12-4 and TRBJ2-3; D is uncertain. This CDR3 comprises 12 residues. The germline V and J ends were trimmed by 7 bases and 3 bases, with 8 bases remaining between them. CDR3 in amino acids: CASNRDTDTQYF. The CDR3 nucleotides are TGTGCCAGCAATCGAGATACAGATACGCAGTATTTT.

This rearrangement joins TRBV6-1 to TRBJ2-5, with 7 bases lining up with TRBD2. CDR1 and CDR2 (germline): MNHNS, SASEGT. V trimming: 5 bases; J trimming: 5 bases; junction bases outside the gene matches: 8. The CDR3 covers 14 residues. CDR3 protein: CASSPTWGGETQYF. In nucleotides, the CDR3 is TGTGCCAGCAGTCCTACATGGGGGGGGGAGACCCAGTACTTC.

At least ten counts were recorded for this clonotype. The J gene is TRBJ2-3, the V gene TRBV20-1, with D perhaps matching TRBD2 (7 bases). The CDR3 covers 17 residues. V lost 1 base to trimming and J lost 3 bases, with 20 bases between them. Germline lookup yields CDR1 DFQATT and CDR2 SNEGSKA (reference sequence). The CDR3 DNA reads as TGCAGTGCTAGAGTTCCTCTCAGGGGAGGGGGAACAGATACGCAGTATTTT. Translation: CSARVPLRGGGTDTQYF.